This is a list of T cell receptor beta chains from one sample in a study of shared clonotypes between healthy human individuals. The method was immunoSEQ multiplex PCR; TCRdb's version includes in-frame clones alone and lacks a portion of them. The profile shows approximately 640,000 clones, around 91% of them singletons. The specimen was memory CD8+ T cells from PBMCs. These receptors came from a man aged 18 to 29 in good health. Some clones in this sample may be carry-over from other donors' samples. The CDR3 runs from the conserved cysteine through the conserved F or W. The D gene is left open where the match is weak. Only some rows state a clone size, as once, few, many or a class for expanded clones.

v_gene	d_gene	abundance	j_gene	CDR3nt	CDR3aa
TRBV6-5	-	-	TRBJ1-1	TGTGCCAGCAGGGAACTCGGCGACGGGAACACTGAAGCTTTCTTT	CASRELGDGNTEAFF
TRBV9	-	-	TRBJ1-2	TGTGCCAGCAGGGCTAACTATGGCTACACCTTC	CASRANYGYTF
TRBV29-1	TRBD2	-	TRBJ2-3	TGCAGCGTTGTCGGACTAGCGGGAGATTTGGCAGATACGCAGTATTTT	CSVVGLAGDLADTQYF
TRBV6-1	-	-	TRBJ1-3	TGTGCCAGCAGTGAATACCTGGGACGGATGAACACCATATATTTT	CASSEYLGRMNTIYF
TRBV7-9	TRBD2	-	TRBJ2-1	TGTGCCAGCAGCTATCCACCGTGGGGGGGGTCCTACAATGAGCAGTTCTTC	CASSYPPWGGSYNEQFF
TRBV7-8	TRBD2	-	TRBJ2-1	TGTGCCAGCAGCGCAACTAGCGGACATTACAATGAGCAGTTCTTC	CASSATSGHYNEQFF
TRBV2	TRBD1	-	TRBJ1-1	TGTGCCAGCAGTGAGGGGACAGGGGATGCTTTCTTT	CASSEGTGDAFF
TRBV5-1	-	-	TRBJ1-1	TGCGCCAGCAGCGGCGGGGTGAACACTGAAGCTTTCTTT	CASSGGVNTEAFF
TRBV11-2	-	-	TRBJ2-5	TGTGCCAGCAGCTTAGGTAGCGCGCTCCAAGAGACCCAGTACTTC	CASSLGSALQETQYF
TRBV7-9	-	-	TRBJ2-5	TGTGCCAGCAACTCCTATGGCCAATTGCAAGAGACCCAGTACTTC	CASNSYGQLQETQYF
TRBV5-1	-	once	TRBJ1-3	TGCGCCAGCAGCTGGGACCTCCGGACCCTGGCGAACACCATATATTTT	CASSWDLRTLANTIYF
TRBV2	TRBD2	-	TRBJ2-1	TGTGCCAGCAGTGGAACCGGGACTAGCGGATCCTACAATGAGCAGTTCTTC	CASSGTGTSGSYNEQFF
TRBV29-1	-	once	TRBJ2-7	TGCAGCGTTAATGTCGGACTCTACGAGCAGTACTTC	CSVNVGLYEQYF
TRBV6-5	-	-	TRBJ2-1	TGTGCCAGCAGTTATTCGGGCGGGCAATACAATGAGCAGTTCTTC	CASSYSGGQYNEQFF
TRBV7-3	-	-	TRBJ2-1	TGTGCCAGCAGCTTAACCGCCTCCAATGAGCAGTTCTTC	CASSLTASNEQFF
TRBV28	-	-	TRBJ2-1	TGTGCCAGCAGTCCGCCGGGGCGCTATGAGCAGTTCTTC	CASSPPGRYEQFF
TRBV27	-	-	TRBJ2-1	TGTGCCAGCAGTTTCTCAGGAAGTCACAATGAGCAGTTCTTC	CASSFSGSHNEQFF
TRBV19	-	-	TRBJ1-1	TGTGCCAGTAGTATCCTTTGGGGGGATTTGGCCACTGAAGCTTTCTTT	CASSILWGDLATEAFF
TRBV10-3	-	once	TRBJ2-2	TGTGCCATCAGTACGGCAGCATATAGCGCCGGGGAGCTGTTTTTT	CAISTAAYSAGELFF
TRBV6-5	-	-	TRBJ2-5	TGTGCCAGCGTTAGTCGGACGCCCTCCCAAGAGACCCAGTACTTC	CASVSRTPSQETQYF
TRBV19	-	-	TRBJ1-4	TGTGCCAGTAGTACGGACAGCGCAACTAATGAAAAACTGTTTTTT	CASSTDSATNEKLFF
TRBV19	TRBD2	-	TRBJ2-1	TGTGCCAGTAGTATAACTAGCGGGACCTACAATGAGCAGTTCTTC	CASSITSGTYNEQFF
TRBV4-3	-	-	TRBJ1-5	TGCGCCAGCAGCCAAGACTCCACGGGATTTAATCAGCCCCAGCATTTT	CASSQDSTGFNQPQHF
TRBV7-9	-	few	TRBJ1-1	TGTGCCAGCAGCCTACCAGGGAGGAACACTGAAGCTTTCTTT	CASSLPGRNTEAFF
TRBV29-1	-	-	TRBJ2-1	TGCAGCGCGCTAATGGATTGGGGCTCCTACAATGAGCAGTTCTTC	CSALMDWGSYNEQFF
TRBV27	-	-	TRBJ2-7	TGTGCCAGCAGTTTAGGGTATATCTACGAGCAGTACTTC	CASSLGYIYEQYF
TRBV6-6	-	-	TRBJ2-7	TGTGCCAGCAGTCCGGGAACACCCTACGAGCAGTACTTC	CASSPGTPYEQYF
TRBV5-1	TRBD1	-	TRBJ1-2	TGCGCCAGCAGCCTTAAATTTGACAGGGGCGGCTACACCTTC	CASSLKFDRGGYTF
TRBV7-9	-	-	TRBJ2-1	TGTGCCAGCAGCTCTCCGGCTAGCGCCTTGGGGAATGAGCAGTTCTTC	CASSSPASALGNEQFF
TRBV28	-	-	TRBJ2-5	TGTGCCAGCAGACTTATAACCCGTTACCAAGAGACCCAGTACTTC	CASRLITRYQETQYF
TRBV7-9	TRBD2	-	TRBJ2-4	TGTGCCAGCAGCAAAGGACTAGCGGGAGCTGGGAACATTCAGTACTTC	CASSKGLAGAGNIQYF
TRBV5-4	-	-	TRBJ2-7	TGTGCCAGCAGCTCCGGGACCTACTACGAGCAGTACTTC	CASSSGTYYEQYF
TRBV28	-	-	TRBJ2-3	TGTGCCAGCAGCCCGTGGGTCGGCGGGCTCACGGATACGCAGTATTTT	CASSPWVGGLTDTQYF
TRBV6-5	TRBD1	-	TRBJ2-7	TGTGCCAGCAGGTTGGGACAGGGGGCCTCCTACGAGCAGTACTTC	CASRLGQGASYEQYF
TRBV15	-	-	TRBJ1-4	TGTGCCACCAGCAGGTACAGGACAGTTAATGAAAAACTGTTTTTT	CATSRYRTVNEKLFF
TRBV30	-	-	TRBJ2-7	TGTGCCTGGAGTGACGGCTACTCCTACGAGCAGTACTTC	CAWSDGYSYEQYF
TRBV5-1	-	-	TRBJ1-3	TGCGCCAGCAGCTTGGAGACGAGGGCTGGAAACACCATATATTTT	CASSLETRAGNTIYF
TRBV6-6	-	-	TRBJ2-4	TGTGCCAGCAGTACGACAGTAGGACTAGCCAAAAACATTCAGTACTTC	CASSTTVGLAKNIQYF
TRBV5-3	TRBD1	-	TRBJ2-5	TGTGCCAGAGGACAGGGGGATTCGGAGACCCAGTACTTC	CARGQGDSETQYF
TRBV5-6	-	-	TRBJ1-1	TGTGCCAGCACCAGGAACACTGAAGCTTTCTTT	CASTRNTEAFF